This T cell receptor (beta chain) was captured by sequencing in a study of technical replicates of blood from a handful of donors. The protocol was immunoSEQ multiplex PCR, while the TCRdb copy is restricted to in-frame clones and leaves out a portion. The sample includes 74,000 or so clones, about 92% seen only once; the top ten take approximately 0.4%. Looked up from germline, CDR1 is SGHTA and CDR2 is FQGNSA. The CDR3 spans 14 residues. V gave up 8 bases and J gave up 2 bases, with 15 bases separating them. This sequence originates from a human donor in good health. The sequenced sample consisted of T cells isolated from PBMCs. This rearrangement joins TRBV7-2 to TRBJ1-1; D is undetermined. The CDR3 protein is CASAILELNTEAFF. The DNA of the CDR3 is TGTGCCAGCGCGATTCTTGAGCTCAACACTGAAGCTTTCTTT.